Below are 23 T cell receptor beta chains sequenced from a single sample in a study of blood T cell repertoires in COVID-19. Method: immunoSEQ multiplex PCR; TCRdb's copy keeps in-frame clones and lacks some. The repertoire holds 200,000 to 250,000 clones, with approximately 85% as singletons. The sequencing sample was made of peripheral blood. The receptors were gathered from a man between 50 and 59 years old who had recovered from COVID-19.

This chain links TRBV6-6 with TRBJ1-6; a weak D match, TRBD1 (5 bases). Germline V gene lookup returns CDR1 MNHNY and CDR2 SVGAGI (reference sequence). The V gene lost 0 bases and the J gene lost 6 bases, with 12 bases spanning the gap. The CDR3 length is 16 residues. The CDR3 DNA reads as TGTGCCAGCAGTTACTCGACAGCCACGAGTAATTCACCCCTCCACTTT. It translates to CASSYSTATSNSPLHF.

The CDR3 bases are TGTGCCAGCAGTGAAGTATCCAGCGGGGTGTACAATGAGCAGTTCTTC. Its translation: CASSEVSSGVYNEQFF. The chain has TRBV6-1 and TRBJ2-1, with 7 bases lining up with TRBD2. V lost 1 base, J lost 4 bases, and 7 bases stayed unmatched. Germline loops: CDR1 MNHNS, CDR2 SASEGT. The CDR3 covers 16 residues.

CDR3 nucleotides: TGTGCCAGCAGCTTAGTACATGGACTAGAAGTCAATGAGCAGTTCTTC. It encodes CASSLVHGLEVNEQFF. The chain combines TRBV11-2 with TRBJ2-1; 7 bases are shared with TRBD2. This CDR3 contains 16 residues. Germline assignment: CDR1 SGHAT and CDR2 FQNNGV. The J segment lost 6 bases and the V segment lost 1 base, leaving 9 bases of the junction unmatched. Complete variable domain (other parts from reference TRBV11-2 and TRBJ2-1): EAGVAQSPRYKIIEKRQSVAFWCNPISGHATLYWYQQILGQGPKLLIQFQNNGVVDDSQLPKDRFSAERLKGVDSTLKIQPAKLEDSAVYLCASSLVHGLEVNEQFFGPGTRLTVL.

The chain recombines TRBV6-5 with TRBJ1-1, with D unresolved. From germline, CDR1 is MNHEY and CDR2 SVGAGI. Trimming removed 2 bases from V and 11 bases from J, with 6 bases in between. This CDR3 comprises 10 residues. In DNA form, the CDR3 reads TGTGCCAGCAGTTACCCCCCTGCTTTCTTT. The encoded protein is CASSYPPAFF.

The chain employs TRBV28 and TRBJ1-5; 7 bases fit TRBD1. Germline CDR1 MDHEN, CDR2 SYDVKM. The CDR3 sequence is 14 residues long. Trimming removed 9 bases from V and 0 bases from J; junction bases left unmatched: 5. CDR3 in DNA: TGTGCCAGTACCGGACAGGCTAGCAATCAGCCCCAGCATTTT. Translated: CASTGQASNQPQHF.

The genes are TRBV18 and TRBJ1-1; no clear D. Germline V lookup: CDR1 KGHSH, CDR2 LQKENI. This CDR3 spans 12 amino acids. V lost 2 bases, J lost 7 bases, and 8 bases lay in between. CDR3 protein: CASSPTVFEAFF. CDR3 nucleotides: TGTGCCAGCTCACCAACGGTATTTGAAGCTTTCTTT. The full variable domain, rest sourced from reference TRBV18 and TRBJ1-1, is NAGVMQNPRHLVRRRGQEARLRCSPMKGHSHVYWYRQLPEEGLKFMVYLQKENIIDESGMPKERFSAEFPKEGPSILRIQQVVRGDSAAYFCASSPTVFEAFFGQGTRLTVV.

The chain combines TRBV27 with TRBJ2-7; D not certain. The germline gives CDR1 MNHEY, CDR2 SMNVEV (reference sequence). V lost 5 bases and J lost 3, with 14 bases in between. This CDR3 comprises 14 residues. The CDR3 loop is CASSVSTSGYEQYF. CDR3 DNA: TGTGCCAGCAGTGTGAGTACCTCGGGCTACGAGCAGTACTTC.

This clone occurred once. Here the CDR3 reads CASSPLGTSGASYTDTQYF. In nucleotides, the CDR3 is TGTGCCAGCTCACCCCTCGGGACTAGCGGGGCCTCCTACACAGATACGCAGTATTTT. The genes are TRBV18 and TRBJ2-3; 13 positions agree with TRBD2. The germline CDR1 and CDR2 sequences are KGHSH and LQKENI. This CDR3 is 19 amino acids long. V dropped 3 bases and J dropped 2; count of bases not matched to a gene: 11.

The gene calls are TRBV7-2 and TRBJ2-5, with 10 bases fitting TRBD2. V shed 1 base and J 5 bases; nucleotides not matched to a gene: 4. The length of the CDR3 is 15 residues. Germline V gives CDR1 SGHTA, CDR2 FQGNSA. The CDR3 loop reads CASSLEAGGWETQYF. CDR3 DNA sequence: TGTGCCAGCAGCTTAGAAGCGGGAGGGTGGGAGACCCAGTACTTC. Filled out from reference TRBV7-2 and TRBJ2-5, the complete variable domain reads GAGVSQSPSNKVTEKGKDVELRCDPISGHTALYWYRQSLGQGLEFLIYFQGNSAPDKSGLPSDRFSAERTGGSVSTLTIQRTQQEDSAVYLCASSLEAGGWETQYFGPGTRLLVL.

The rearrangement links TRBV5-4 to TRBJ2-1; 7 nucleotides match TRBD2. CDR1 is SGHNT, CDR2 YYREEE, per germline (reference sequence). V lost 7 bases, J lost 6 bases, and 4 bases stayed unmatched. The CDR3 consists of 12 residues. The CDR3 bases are TGTGCCAGCTGGGGGGGAGGCAATGAGCAGTTCTTC. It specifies CASWGGGNEQFF.

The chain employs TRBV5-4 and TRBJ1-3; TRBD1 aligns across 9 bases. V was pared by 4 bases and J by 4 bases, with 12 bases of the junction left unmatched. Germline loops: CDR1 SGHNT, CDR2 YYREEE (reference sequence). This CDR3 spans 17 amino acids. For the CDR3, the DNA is TGTGCCAGCAGCACGGGACAGGGAGGGTCGAGCGGAAACACCATATATTTT. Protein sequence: CASSTGQGGSSGNTIYF.

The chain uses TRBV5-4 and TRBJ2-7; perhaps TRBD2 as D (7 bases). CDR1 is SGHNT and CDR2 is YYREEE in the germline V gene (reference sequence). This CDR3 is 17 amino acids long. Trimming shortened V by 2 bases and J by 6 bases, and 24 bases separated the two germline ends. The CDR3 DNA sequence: TGTGCCAGCAGCTTCTCCGGGTTAGGGGGAGGGCCCCCCGAGCAGTACTTC. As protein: CASSFSGLGGGPPEQYF.

CDR3 in amino acids: CASSPTRGSYEQYF. Here the CDR3 DNA reads TGCGCCAGCAGTCCAACGAGGGGGAGTTACGAGCAGTACTTC. The chain uses TRBV5-1 and TRBJ2-7; D is perhaps TRBD1 (6 bases). This CDR3 has 14 amino acids. Trimming took 5 bases from V and 4 from J, leaving 16 bases between them. Germline CDR1 reads SGHRS; CDR2 reads YFSETQ.

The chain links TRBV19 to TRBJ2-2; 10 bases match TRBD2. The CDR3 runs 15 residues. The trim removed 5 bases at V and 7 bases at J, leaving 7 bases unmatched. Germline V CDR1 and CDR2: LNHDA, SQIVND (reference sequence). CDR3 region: CASSRPSGRHGELFF. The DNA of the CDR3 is TGTGCCAGTAGTCGGCCTAGCGGGAGACACGGGGAGCTGTTTTTT.

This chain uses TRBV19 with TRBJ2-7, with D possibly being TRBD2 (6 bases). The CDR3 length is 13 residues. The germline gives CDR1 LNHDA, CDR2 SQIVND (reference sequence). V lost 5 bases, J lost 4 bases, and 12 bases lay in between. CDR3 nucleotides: TGTGCCAGTAGTCCCGGGGGACCTTACGAGCAGTACTTC. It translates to CASSPGGPYEQYF.

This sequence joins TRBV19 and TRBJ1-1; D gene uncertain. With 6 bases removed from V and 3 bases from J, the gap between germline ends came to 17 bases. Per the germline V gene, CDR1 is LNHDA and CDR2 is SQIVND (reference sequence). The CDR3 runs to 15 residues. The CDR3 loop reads CASSLQIQSYTEAFF. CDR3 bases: TGTGCCAGTAGCTTACAGATACAAAGCTACACTGAAGCTTTCTTT.

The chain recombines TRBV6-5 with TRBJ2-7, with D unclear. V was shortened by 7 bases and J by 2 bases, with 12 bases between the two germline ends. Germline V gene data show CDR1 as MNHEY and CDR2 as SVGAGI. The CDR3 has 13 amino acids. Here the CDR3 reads CASKLSTTYEQYF. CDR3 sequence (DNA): TGTGCCAGCAAACTTAGCACCACCTACGAGCAGTACTTC.

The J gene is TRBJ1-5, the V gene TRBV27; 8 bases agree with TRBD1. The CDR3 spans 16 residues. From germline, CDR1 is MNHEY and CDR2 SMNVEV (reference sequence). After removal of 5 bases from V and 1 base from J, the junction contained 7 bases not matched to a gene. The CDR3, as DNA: TGTGCCAGCAGTCCCACTAGGACAGGGAGCAATCAGCCCCAGCATTTT. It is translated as CASSPTRTGSNQPQHF.

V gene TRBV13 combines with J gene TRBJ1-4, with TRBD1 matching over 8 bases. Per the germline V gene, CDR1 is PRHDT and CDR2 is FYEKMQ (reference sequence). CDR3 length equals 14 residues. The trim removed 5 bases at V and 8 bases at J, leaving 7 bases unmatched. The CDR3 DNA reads TGTGCCAGCAGCAAAACAGGGGGGGACGAAAAACTGTTTTTT. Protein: CASSKTGGDEKLFF.

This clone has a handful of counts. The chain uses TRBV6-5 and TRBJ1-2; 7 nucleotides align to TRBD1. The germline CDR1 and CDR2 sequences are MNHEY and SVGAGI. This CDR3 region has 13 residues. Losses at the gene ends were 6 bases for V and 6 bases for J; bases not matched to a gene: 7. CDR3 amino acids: CASRSGQWDGYTF. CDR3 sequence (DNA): TGTGCCAGCAGATCGGGACAGTGGGATGGCTACACCTTC.

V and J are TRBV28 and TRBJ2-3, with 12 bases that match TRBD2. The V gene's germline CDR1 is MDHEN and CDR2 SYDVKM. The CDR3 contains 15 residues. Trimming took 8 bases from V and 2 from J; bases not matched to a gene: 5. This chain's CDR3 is CASGGLAGYTDTQYF. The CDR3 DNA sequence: TGTGCCAGCGGAGGACTAGCGGGATACACAGATACGCAGTATTTT.

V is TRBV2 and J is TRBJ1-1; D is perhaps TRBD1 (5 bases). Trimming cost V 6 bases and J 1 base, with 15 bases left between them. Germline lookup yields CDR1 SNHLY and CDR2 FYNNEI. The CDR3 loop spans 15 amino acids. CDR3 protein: CASRVFLGPNTEAFF. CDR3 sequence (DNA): TGTGCCAGCAGAGTTTTCCTGGGGCCGAACACTGAAGCTTTCTTT.

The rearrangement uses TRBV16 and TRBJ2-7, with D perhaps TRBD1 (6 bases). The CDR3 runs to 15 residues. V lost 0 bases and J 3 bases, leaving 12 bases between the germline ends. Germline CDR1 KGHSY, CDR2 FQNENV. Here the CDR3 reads CASSQSIQGRYEQYF. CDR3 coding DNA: TGTGCCAGCAGCCAATCGATCCAGGGGCGCTACGAGCAGTACTTC.